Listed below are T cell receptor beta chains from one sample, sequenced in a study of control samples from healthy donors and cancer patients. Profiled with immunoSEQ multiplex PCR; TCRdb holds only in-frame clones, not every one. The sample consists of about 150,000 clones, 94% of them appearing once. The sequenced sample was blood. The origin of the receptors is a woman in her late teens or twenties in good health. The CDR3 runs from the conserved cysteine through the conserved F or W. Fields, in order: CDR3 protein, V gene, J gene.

cdr3_aa: CARAGIAGVRDEQFF
v_call: TRBV2
j_call: TRBJ2-1

cdr3_aa: CAISRTHGTDVSNQPQHF
v_call: TRBV10-3
j_call: TRBJ1-5

cdr3_aa: CSVEDIRGQGANEQFF
v_call: TRBV29-1
j_call: TRBJ2-1

cdr3_aa: CASSLTGASNYGYTF
v_call: TRBV7-9
j_call: TRBJ1-2

cdr3_aa: CASSDRGRTDTQYF
v_call: TRBV6-1
j_call: TRBJ2-3

cdr3_aa: CASSTTAQETQYF
v_call: TRBV28
j_call: TRBJ2-5

cdr3_aa: CASSLEEGGEEKLFF
v_call: TRBV11-3
j_call: TRBJ1-4

cdr3_aa: CASSLELPRGELFF
v_call: TRBV5-1
j_call: TRBJ2-2

cdr3_aa: CASSQDSGGTNEKLFF
v_call: TRBV4-1
j_call: TRBJ1-4

cdr3_aa: CASSPRASGSVNTGELFF
v_call: TRBV27
j_call: TRBJ2-2

cdr3_aa: CATSRETGVYGYTF
v_call: TRBV15
j_call: TRBJ1-2

cdr3_aa: CASSHSGQLTYEQYF
v_call: TRBV3-1/TRBV3-2
j_call: TRBJ2-7

cdr3_aa: CSASVRQRTTYEQYF
v_call: TRBV20-1
j_call: TRBJ2-7

cdr3_aa: CASSLAYSGTEAFF
v_call: TRBV11-2
j_call: TRBJ1-1

cdr3_aa: CASSLEGGGTYNEQFF
v_call: TRBV5-1
j_call: TRBJ2-1

cdr3_aa: CASSDGSGGGETQYF
v_call: TRBV2
j_call: TRBJ2-5

cdr3_aa: CASSSGTYEQYF
v_call: TRBV12-3/TRBV12-4
j_call: TRBJ2-7

cdr3_aa: CASSSSGQLNEKLFF
v_call: TRBV5-1
j_call: TRBJ1-4

cdr3_aa: CASTSLGQNLYGYTF
v_call: TRBV6-5
j_call: TRBJ1-2

cdr3_aa: CASSPGWGMNTEAFF
v_call: TRBV18
j_call: TRBJ1-1

cdr3_aa: CASTQAYEQYF
v_call: TRBV6-5
j_call: TRBJ2-7

cdr3_aa: CASSFRSGNTIYF
v_call: TRBV7-8
j_call: TRBJ1-3

cdr3_aa: CATERTSGSTDTQYF
v_call: TRBV18
j_call: TRBJ2-3

cdr3_aa: CASSQDTLPPLHF
v_call: TRBV4-1
j_call: TRBJ1-6